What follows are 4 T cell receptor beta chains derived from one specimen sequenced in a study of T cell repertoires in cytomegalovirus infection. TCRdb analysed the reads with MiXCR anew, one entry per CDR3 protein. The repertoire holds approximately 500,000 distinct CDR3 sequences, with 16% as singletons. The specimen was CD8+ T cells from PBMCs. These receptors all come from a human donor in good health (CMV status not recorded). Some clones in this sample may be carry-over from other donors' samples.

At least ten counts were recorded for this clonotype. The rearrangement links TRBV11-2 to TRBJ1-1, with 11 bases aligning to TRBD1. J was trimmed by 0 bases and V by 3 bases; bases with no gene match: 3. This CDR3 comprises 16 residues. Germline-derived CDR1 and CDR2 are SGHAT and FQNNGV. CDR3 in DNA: TGTGCCAGCAGCTTCTGGACAGGGGGCTTGAACACTGAAGCTTTCTTT. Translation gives CASSFWTGGLNTEAFF.

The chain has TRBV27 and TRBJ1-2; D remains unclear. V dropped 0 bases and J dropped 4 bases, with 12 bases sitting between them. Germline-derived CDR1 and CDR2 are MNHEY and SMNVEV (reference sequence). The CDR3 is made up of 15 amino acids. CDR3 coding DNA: TGTGCCAGCAGTTTATCGGCCACCCTGGTCTATGGCTACACCTTC. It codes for CASSLSATLVYGYTF.

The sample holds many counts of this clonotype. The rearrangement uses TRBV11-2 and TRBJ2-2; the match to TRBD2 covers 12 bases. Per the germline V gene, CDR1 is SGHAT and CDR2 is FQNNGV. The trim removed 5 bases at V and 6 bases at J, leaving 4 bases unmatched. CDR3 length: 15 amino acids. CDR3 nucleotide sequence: TGTGCCAGCAGCCGTGGACTAGCGGGGCCCGGGGAGCTGTTTTTT. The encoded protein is CASSRGLAGPGELFF.

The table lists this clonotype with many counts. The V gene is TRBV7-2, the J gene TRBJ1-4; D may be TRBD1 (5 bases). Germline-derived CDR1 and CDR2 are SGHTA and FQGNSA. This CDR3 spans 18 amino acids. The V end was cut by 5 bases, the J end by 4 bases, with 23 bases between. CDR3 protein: CASSVNVIYGTHNEKLFF. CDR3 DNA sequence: TGTGCCAGCAGCGTTAATGTGATATATGGGACTCATAATGAAAAACTGTTTTTT.